These 14 T cell receptor beta chains were sequenced from one sample in a study of shared clonotypes between healthy human individuals. Sequencing was performed with immunoSEQ multiplex PCR; in TCRdb, only in-frame clones are kept and a portion is missing. The table has hundreds of thousands of clones, around 97% seen once. The specimen sequenced was naive CD4+ T cells sorted from blood. Indicated subset: CD45RA+ positively selected. These receptor sequences come from a woman between 25 and 40 years old in good health.

The chain combines TRBV2 with TRBJ1-4; TRBD1 agrees at 9 bases. Germline V lookup: CDR1 SNHLY, CDR2 FYNNEI. V shed 2 bases, J shed 8 bases, and the junction held 6 bases outside the gene matches. The CDR3 covers 15 residues. Written as DNA, the CDR3 is TGTGCCAGCAGTGAAACCGGGACAGGGAGGGAAAAACTGTTTTTT. It specifies CASSETGTGREKLFF.

The rearrangement joins TRBV28 to TRBJ2-7; 8 nucleotides align to TRBD1. This CDR3 is 15 amino acids long. The trim removed 5 bases at V and 4 bases at J, leaving 10 bases unmatched. Germline-derived CDR1 and CDR2 are MDHEN and SYDVKM. The CDR3, as DNA: TGTGCCAGCAGTGGGGCGGACAGGGAAGGGTACGAGCAGTACTTC. It encodes CASSGADREGYEQYF.

The V and J genes are TRBV7-8 and TRBJ2-5; 7 bases are a match to TRBD2. J was trimmed by 2 bases and V by 0 bases; bases with no gene match: 15. CDR1 and CDR2 (germline): SGHVS, FQNEAQ. The CDR3 is 19 residues long. The CDR3 DNA sequence: TGTGCCAGCAGCTTAGCGGGCGCGGGAGTTCCCCGAAGGCAAGAGACCCAGTACTTC. Protein product: CASSLAGAGVPRRQETQYF. Complete variable domain (other parts from reference TRBV7-8 and TRBJ2-5): GAGVSQSPRYKVAKRGQDVALRCDPISGHVSLFWYQQALGQGPEFLTYFQNEAQLDKSGLPSDRFFAERPEGSVSTLKIQRTQQEDSAVYLCASSLAGAGVPRRQETQYFGPGTRLLVL.

The V gene is TRBV6-1, the J gene TRBJ1-5; TRBD1 aligns across 8 bases. CDR1 MNHNS and CDR2 SASEGT come from the germline V gene. Germline trimming cut 6 bases from V and 5 bases from J; bases unmatched to any gene: 9. There are 15 residues in the CDR3. CDR3 protein: CASRLTGVKDQPQHF. The CDR3 DNA is TGTGCCAGCAGATTGACAGGGGTAAAGGATCAGCCCCAGCATTTT.

The gene calls are TRBV19 and TRBJ2-7, with 8 bases identical to TRBD2. Germline V lookup: CDR1 LNHDA, CDR2 SQIVND (reference sequence). This CDR3 is 15 amino acids long. V shed 4 bases, J shed 12 bases, and the junction held 17 bases outside the gene matches. The DNA of the CDR3 is TGTGCCAGTAGTAGAGATGGAATTAGCGGGACGAATTTGTACTTC. Its translation: CASSRDGISGTNLYF.

This chain joins TRBV6-5 and TRBJ1-6; a weak D match, TRBD1 (6 bases). Trimming pared 2 bases from V and 8 bases from J, leaving 13 bases between. The CDR3 covers 15 residues. Germline loops: CDR1 MNHEY, CDR2 SVGAGI. Here the CDR3 reads CASSYDRRGDSPLHF. In DNA form, the CDR3 reads TGTGCCAGCAGTTACGACAGGAGGGGGGATTCACCCCTCCACTTT.

CDR3 loop: CASSLISHFNEKLFF. The CDR3 DNA follows: TGTGCCAGCAGTTTAATTTCCCATTTTAATGAAAAACTGTTTTTT. This chain links TRBV28 with TRBJ1-4; D is undetermined. V lost 2 bases and J lost 4, with 11 bases in between. Germline V gene data show CDR1 as MDHEN and CDR2 as SYDVKM. The CDR3 length is 15 residues.

The chain couples TRBV7-9 to TRBJ2-3, with 7 bases matching TRBD2. Germline V gene sequence: CDR1 SEHNR, CDR2 FQNEAQ (reference sequence). This CDR3 is 15 amino acids long. V lost 5 bases and J lost 2; bases outside the gene matches: 7. CDR3 sequence reads: CASSHIAGLTDTQYF. CDR3 DNA: TGTGCCAGCAGCCATATAGCGGGCCTCACAGATACGCAGTATTTT.

This clone has only a few counts. The chain couples TRBV4-2 to TRBJ2-7; 7 nucleotides align to TRBD2. CDR3 length: 15 amino acids. The germline CDR1 and CDR2 sequences are LGHNA and YNFKEQ. J was trimmed by 4 bases and V by 0 bases; bases with no gene match: 6. The CDR3 loop reads CASSQDAPGLYEQYF. CDR3 sequence (DNA): TGTGCCAGCAGCCAAGATGCCCCGGGACTATACGAGCAGTACTTC.

The CDR3 bases are TGTGCCAGCAGCAATCAGGGGGCTGGAAACACCATATATTTT. Encoded protein: CASSNQGAGNTIYF. The chain combines TRBV5-5 with TRBJ1-3, with 7 bases that match TRBD1. In germline, CDR1 is SGHKS, CDR2 YYEKEE (reference sequence). The length of the CDR3 is 14 residues. Trimming removed 4 bases from V and 2 bases from J; junction bases left unmatched: 3.

This chain links TRBV18 with TRBJ1-2; possibly TRBD1 for D (5 bases). This CDR3 is built from 14 residues. Germline CDR1 KGHSH, CDR2 LQKENI. V lost 4 bases and J 8 bases, leaving 17 bases between the germline ends. CDR3 residues: CASSLAGDHGGYTF. CDR3 sequence (DNA): TGTGCCAGCTCACTGGCCGGGGACCACGGGGGCTACACCTTC.

The V gene is TRBV29-1, the J gene TRBJ2-2, with 12 bases matching TRBD1. The J segment lost 7 bases and the V segment lost 7 bases, leaving 10 bases of the junction unmatched. The CDR3 totals 15 residues. Germline CDR1 reads SQVTM; CDR2 reads ANQGSEA. The CDR3 DNA reads as TGCAGCGGTTTGTGGGGACAGGGGGCTGTCGGGGAGCTGTTTTTT. It translates to CSGLWGQGAVGELFF.

This clone was recorded once. This chain uses TRBV29-1 with TRBJ2-3; 7 bases agree with TRBD1. Germline CDR1 reads SQVTM; CDR2 reads ANQGSEA. V was clipped by 7 bases and J by 0 bases; unmatched bases: 4. The CDR3 has 13 residues. CDR3 in DNA: TGCAGCGACCGGGACAGAAGCACAGATACGCAGTATTTT. Protein product: CSDRDRSTDTQYF.

The V and J genes are TRBV27 and TRBJ1-1; TRBD1 agrees at 9 bases. The CDR3 extends over 12 amino acids. Germline V CDR1 and CDR2: MNHEY, SMNVEV (reference sequence). Losses at the gene ends were 8 bases for V and 3 bases for J; bases not matched to a gene: 1. The CDR3 is CASRTGDTEAFF. In DNA, the CDR3 is TGTGCCAGCCGGACAGGGGACACTGAAGCTTTCTTT.